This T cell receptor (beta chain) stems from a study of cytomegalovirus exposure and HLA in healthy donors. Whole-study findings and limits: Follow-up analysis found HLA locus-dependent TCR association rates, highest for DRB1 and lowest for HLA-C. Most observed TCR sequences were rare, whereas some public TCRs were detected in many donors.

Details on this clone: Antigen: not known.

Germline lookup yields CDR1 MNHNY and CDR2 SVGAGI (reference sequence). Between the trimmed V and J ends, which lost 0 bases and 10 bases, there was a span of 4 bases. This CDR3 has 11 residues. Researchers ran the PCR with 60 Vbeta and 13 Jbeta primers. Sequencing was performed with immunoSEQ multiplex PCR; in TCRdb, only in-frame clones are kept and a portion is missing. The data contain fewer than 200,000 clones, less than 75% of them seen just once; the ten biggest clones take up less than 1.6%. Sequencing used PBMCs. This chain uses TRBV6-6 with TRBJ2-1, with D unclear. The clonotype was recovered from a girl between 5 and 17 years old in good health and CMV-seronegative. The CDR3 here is CASSYSQEQFF. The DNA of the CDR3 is TGTGCCAGCAGTTACTCTCAAGAGCAGTTCTTC.